What follows is one T cell receptor (beta chain) and its context. The antigen remains undetermined. Those who donated were healthy HIV-negative adults, with no recent acute infections or vaccinations reported. CCR7-negative CD45RA+ TemRA cells were combined with CD45RO+ cells to form CD8 memory. This sample was taken from a study of shared clonotypes between healthy human individuals. Measured with immunoSEQ multiplex PCR; TCRdb has only the in-frame clones, and not every one. The sample has approximately 640,000 clones, roughly 88% seen once. After removal of 10 bases from V and 6 bases from J, the junction contained 13 bases not matched to a gene. The CDR3 is made up of 16 amino acids. The study's findings and limits: Clonotype sharing among donors was expected to depend on sequencing depth. Estimated clonotype richness was generally higher in naive than memory subsets.

Sequencing used memory CD8+ T cells from PBMCs. Subset given: CD45RO+ cells pooled with CCR7-negative TemRA cells. This receptor was obtained from a young man in good health. Some clones in this sample may be carry-over from other donors' samples. The V and J genes are TRBV23-1 and TRBJ2-6; 9 nucleotides match TRBD2. TRBV23-1 is reported as an ORF; its role is uncertain. The DNA of the CDR3 is TGCGCCACCAGACCGGCGGGAGGGCGGAAGGCCAACGTCCTGACTTTC. It encodes CATRPAGGRKANVLTF.